This T cell receptor beta chain appears in the sequencing data of a study of T-cell reconstitution after alpha-beta-depleted transplantation in children. Study outcomes and limitations: Elevated TCRbeta diversity at day 60 was traced, in some patients, to surviving recipient T cells and thymic progenitors. Several hundred expanded graft clones reportedly supplied alpha-beta T cells about two months after transplant. At one year after transplant, newly produced T cells mostly accounted for T-cell counts and diversity.

Unique molecular identifiers were built into the TCRbeta library. TCRdb re-analysed the PCR reads in MiXCR, keeping a single row per CDR3 protein. The sample has about 830,000 distinct CDR3 sequences; 15% to 20% are singletons. V gave up 2 bases and J gave up 8 bases, with 3 bases separating them. This CDR3 has 11 residues. Germline V lookup: CDR1 KGHDR, CDR2 SFDVKD. As concerns this clonotype: Its antigen is not identified.

This material consisted of PBMCs, mostly from graft donor cells, taken 360 days after TCRalphabeta/CD19-depleted stem cell transplant. The V and J genes are TRBV24-1 and TRBJ2-1; D gene uncertain. This TCR derives from a male patient younger than 18 who had a stem cell transplant for acute lymphoblastic leukemia, so the T cells may come from the graft donor. DNA of the CDR3: TGTGCCACCAGTGATTCGCATGAGCAGTTCTTC. Translating gives CATSDSHEQFF.